The 3 T cell receptor beta chains listed next were all sequenced from one sample in a study of T cell responses to AZD1222 COVID-19 vaccine. The method was immunoSEQ multiplex PCR; TCRdb's version includes in-frame clones alone and lacks a portion of them. This table has nearly 110,000 clones, approximately 87% appearing once. Sample: peripheral blood, taken on day 0 of AZD1222 vaccination. These TCRs come from an adult in good health.

This sequence joins TRBV19 and TRBJ2-5, with D maybe TRBD2 (6 bases). The V end lost 6 bases, the J end lost 5 bases, and 16 bases lay between the germline ends. This CDR3 has 14 residues. CDR1 LNHDA and CDR2 SQIVND come from the germline V gene (reference sequence). The CDR3 sequence is CASSGQTGGETQYF. The CDR3 DNA follows: TGTGCCAGTAGCGGACAAACAGGAGGGGAGACCCAGTACTTC.

The chain couples TRBV10-1 to TRBJ2-7; 12 bases line up with TRBD2. CDR3 size: 14 residues. Germline V gene sequence: CDR1 WNHNN, CDR2 SYGVQD (reference sequence). Losses at the gene ends were 3 bases for V and 12 bases for J; bases not matched to a gene: 9. This CDR3 reads CASSDNVGTSGLYF. The CDR3 coding sequence is TGCGCCAGCAGTGACAACGTAGGGACTAGCGGGTTGTACTTC.

With regard to this clone: The sample has other DNA sequences that encode this CDR3 too. The chain employs TRBV5-1 and TRBJ2-5, with a tentative D call TRBD1 (6 bases). Trimming took 0 bases from V and 2 from J, leaving 8 bases between them. Germline V gene sequence: CDR1 SGHRS, CDR2 YFSETQ. This CDR3 contains 14 residues. CDR3 sequence: CASSLGGQQETQYF. The CDR3 DNA sequence: TGCGCCAGCAGCTTGGGTGGACAGCAAGAGACCCAGTACTTC.